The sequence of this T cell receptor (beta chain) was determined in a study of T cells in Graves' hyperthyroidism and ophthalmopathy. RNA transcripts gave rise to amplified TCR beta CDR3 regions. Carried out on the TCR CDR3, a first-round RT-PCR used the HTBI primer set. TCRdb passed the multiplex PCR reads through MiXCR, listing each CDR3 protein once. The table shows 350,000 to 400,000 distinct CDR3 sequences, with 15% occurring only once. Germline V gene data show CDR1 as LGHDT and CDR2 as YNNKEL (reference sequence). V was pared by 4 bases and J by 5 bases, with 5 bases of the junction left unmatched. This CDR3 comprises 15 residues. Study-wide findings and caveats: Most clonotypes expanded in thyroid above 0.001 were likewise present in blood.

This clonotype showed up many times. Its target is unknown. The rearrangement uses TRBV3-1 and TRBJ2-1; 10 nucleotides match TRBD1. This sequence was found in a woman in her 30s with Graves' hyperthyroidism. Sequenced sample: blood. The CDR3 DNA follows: TGTGCCAGCAGCCTCCGGGACAGGGGTAACAATGAGCAGTTCTTC. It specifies CASSLRDRGNNEQFF.